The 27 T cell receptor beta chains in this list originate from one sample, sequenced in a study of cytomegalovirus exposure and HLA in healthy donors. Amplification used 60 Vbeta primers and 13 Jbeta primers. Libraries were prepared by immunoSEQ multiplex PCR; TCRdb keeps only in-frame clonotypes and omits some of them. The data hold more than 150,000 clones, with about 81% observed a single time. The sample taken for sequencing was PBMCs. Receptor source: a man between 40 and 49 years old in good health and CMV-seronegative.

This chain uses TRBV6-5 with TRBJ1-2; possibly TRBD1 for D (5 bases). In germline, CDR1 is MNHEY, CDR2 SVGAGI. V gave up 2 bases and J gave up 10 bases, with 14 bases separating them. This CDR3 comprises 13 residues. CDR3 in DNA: TGTGCCAGCAGTTACGGGACTTACGGTGACTACACCTTC. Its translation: CASSYGTYGDYTF.

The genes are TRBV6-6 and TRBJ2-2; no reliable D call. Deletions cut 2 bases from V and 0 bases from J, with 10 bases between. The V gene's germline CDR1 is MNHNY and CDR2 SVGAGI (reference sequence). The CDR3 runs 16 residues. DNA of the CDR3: TGTGCCAGCAGTTACGTAGGCGGAACGAACACCGGGGAGCTGTTTTTT. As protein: CASSYVGGTNTGELFF.

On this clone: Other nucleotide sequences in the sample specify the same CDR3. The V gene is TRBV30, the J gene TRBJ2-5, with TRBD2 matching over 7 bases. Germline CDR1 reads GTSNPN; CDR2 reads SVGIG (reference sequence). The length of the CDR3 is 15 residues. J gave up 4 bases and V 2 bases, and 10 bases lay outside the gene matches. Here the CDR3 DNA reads TGTGCCTGGAGTTCGTGGGGGGGAGCCACAGAGACCCAGTACTTC. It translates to CAWSSWGGATETQYF.

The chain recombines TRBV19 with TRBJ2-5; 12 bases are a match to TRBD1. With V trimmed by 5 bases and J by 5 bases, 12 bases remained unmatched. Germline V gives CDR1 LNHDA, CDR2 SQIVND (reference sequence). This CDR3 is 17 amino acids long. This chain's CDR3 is CASSLRDRGRGRETQYF. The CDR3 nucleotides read TGTGCCAGTAGTCTACGGGACAGGGGGCGAGGGCGGGAGACCCAGTACTTC. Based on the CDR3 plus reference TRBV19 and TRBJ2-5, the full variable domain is DGGITQSPKYLFRKEGQNVTLSCEQNLNHDAMYWYRQDPGQGLRLIYYSQIVNDFQKGDIAEGYSVSREKKESFPLTVTSAQKNPTAFYLCASSLRDRGRGRETQYFGPGTRLLVL.

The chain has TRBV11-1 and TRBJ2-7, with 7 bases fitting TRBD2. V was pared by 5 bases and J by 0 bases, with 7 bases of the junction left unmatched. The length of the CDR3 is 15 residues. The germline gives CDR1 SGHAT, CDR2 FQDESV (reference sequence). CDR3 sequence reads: CASSRRSGRSYEQYF. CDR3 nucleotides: TGTGCCAGCAGCAGACGTAGCGGGCGCTCCTACGAGCAGTACTTC.

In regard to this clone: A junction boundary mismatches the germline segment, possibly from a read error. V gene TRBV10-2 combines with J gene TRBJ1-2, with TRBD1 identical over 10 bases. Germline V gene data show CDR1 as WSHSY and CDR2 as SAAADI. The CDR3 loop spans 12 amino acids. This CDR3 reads CASSEFRDRGAF. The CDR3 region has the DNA TGCGCCAGCAGTGAGTTCCGGGACAGGGGCGCCTTC.

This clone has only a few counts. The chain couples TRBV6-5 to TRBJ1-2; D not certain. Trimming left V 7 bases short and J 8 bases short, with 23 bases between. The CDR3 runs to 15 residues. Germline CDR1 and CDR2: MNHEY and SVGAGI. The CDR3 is CASIWRETVKSGYTF. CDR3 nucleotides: TGTGCCAGCATATGGAGGGAAACCGTCAAATCCGGCTACACCTTC.

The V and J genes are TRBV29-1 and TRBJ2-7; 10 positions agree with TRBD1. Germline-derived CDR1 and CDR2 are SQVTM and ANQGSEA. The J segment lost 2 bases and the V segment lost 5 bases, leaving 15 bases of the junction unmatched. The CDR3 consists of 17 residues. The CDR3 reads CSVLSRSDRGPTYEQYF. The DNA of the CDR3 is TGCAGCGTTCTCTCCCGTTCCGACAGGGGGCCTACCTACGAGCAGTACTTC.

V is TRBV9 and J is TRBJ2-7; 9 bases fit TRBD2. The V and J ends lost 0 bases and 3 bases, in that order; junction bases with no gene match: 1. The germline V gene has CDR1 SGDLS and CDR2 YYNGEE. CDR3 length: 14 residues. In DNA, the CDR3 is TGTGCCAGCAGCGTAGCTAGCGGGAACTACGAGCAGTACTTC. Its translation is CASSVASGNYEQYF.

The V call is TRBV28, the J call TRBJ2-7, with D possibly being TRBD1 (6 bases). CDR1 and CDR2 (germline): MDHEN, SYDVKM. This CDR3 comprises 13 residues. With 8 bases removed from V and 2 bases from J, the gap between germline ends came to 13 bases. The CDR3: CASQGSAPYEQYF. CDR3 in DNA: TGTGCCAGCCAGGGGTCGGCCCCCTACGAGCAGTACTTC.

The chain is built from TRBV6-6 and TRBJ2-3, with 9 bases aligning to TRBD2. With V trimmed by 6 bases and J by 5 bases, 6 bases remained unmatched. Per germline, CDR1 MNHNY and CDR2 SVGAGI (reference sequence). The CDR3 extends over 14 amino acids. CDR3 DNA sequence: TGTGCCAGCAGATCAGCGGGGGGAGGAGATACGCAGTATTTT. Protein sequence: CASRSAGGGDTQYF.

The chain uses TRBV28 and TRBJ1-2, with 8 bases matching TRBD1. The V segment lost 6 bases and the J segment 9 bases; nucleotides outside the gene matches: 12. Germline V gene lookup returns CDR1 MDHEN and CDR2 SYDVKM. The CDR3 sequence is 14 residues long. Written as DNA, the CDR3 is TGTGCCAGCAGAACTCCCCAGGGGGCGGGCAGCTACACCTTC. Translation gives CASRTPQGAGSYTF.

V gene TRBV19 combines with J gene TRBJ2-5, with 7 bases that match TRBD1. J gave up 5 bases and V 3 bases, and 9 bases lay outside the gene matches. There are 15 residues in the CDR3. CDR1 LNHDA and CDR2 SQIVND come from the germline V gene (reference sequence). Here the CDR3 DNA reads TGTGCCAGTAGTATCCCCTTAGGGGGCAGTGAGACCCAGTACTTC. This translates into CASSIPLGGSETQYF.

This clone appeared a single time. CDR3: CAWSVQAATNEKLFF. DNA for the CDR3: TGTGCCTGGAGTGTACAGGCTGCAACTAATGAAAAACTGTTTTTT. J is TRBJ1-4 and V is TRBV30, with D tentatively TRBD1 (5 bases). Germline CDR1 reads GTSNPN; CDR2 reads SVGIG (reference sequence). This CDR3 has 15 amino acids. V dropped 0 bases and J dropped 0 bases, with 8 bases sitting between them.

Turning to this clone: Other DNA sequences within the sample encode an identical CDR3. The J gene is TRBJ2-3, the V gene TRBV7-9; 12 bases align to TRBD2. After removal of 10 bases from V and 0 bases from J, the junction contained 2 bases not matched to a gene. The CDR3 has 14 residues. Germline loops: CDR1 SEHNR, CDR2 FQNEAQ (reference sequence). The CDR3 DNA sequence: TGTGCCACTCTAGCGGGGGGGAGCACAGATACGCAGTATTTT. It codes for CATLAGGSTDTQYF.

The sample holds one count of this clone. The CDR3 DNA is TGTGCCAGCAGGGGACAGGGCGGGAACACTGAAGCTTTCTTT. It translates to CASRGQGGNTEAFF. The chain carries TRBV6-5 and TRBJ1-1, with 9 bases that match TRBD1. The V gene end was trimmed by 6 bases and the J gene end by 1 base; junction bases not matched to a gene: 3. The CDR3 runs to 14 residues. CDR1 and CDR2 from the germline V gene are MNHEY and SVGAGI.

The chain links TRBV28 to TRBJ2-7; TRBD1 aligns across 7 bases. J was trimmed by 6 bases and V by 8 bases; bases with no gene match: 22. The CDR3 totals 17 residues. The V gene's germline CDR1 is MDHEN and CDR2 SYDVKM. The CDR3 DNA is TGTGCCAGCCTGGGTGGGGACAGCACTAAACTCTATGCCGAGCAGTACTTC. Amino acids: CASLGGDSTKLYAEQYF. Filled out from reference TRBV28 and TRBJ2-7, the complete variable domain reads DVKVTQSSRYLVKRTGEKVFLECVQDMDHENMFWYRQDPGLGLRLIYFSYDVKMKEKGDIPEGYSVSREKKERFSLILESASTNQTSMYLCASLGGDSTKLYAEQYFGPGTRLTVT.

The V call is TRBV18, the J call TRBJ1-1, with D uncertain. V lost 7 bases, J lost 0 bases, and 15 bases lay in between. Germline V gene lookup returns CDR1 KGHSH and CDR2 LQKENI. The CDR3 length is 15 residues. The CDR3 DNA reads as TGTGCCAGCTTTTTCACCAGTGGCCTGAACACTGAAGCTTTCTTT. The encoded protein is CASFFTSGLNTEAFF. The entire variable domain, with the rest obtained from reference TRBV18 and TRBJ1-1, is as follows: NAGVMQNPRHLVRRRGQEARLRCSPMKGHSHVYWYRQLPEEGLKFMVYLQKENIIDESGMPKERFSAEFPKEGPSILRIQQVVRGDSAAYFCASFFTSGLNTEAFFGQGTRLTVV.

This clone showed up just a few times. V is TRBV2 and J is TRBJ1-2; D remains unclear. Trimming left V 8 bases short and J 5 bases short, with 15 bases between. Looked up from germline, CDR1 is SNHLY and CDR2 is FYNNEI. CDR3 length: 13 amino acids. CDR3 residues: CASQRQITYGYTF. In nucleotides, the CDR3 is TGTGCCAGCCAGCGTCAGATAACGTATGGCTACACCTTC.

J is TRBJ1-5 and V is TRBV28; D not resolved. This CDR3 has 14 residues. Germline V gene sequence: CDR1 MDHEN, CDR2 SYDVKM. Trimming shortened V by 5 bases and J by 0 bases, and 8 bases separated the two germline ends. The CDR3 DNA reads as TGTGCCAGCAGTCTACGACATAGCAATCAGCCCCAGCATTTT. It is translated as CASSLRHSNQPQHF.

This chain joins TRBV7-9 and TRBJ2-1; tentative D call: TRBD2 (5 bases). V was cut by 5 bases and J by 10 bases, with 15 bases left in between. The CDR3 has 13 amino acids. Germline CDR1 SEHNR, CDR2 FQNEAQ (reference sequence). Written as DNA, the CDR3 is TGTGCCAGCAGCCCCGGACCTCTAGCCGAGCAGTTCTTC. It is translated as CASSPGPLAEQFF. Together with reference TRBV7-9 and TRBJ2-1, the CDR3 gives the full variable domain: DTGVSQNPRHKITKRGQNVTFRCDPISEHNRLYWYRQTLGQGPEFLTYFQNEAQLEKSRLLSDRFSAERPKGSFSTLEIQRTEQGDSAMYLCASSPGPLAEQFFGPGTRLTVL.

The CDR3 loop is CATGTGNIRAYNSPLHF. For the CDR3, the DNA is TGTGCCACCGGGACAGGGAATATCCGGGCCTATAATTCACCCCTCCACTTT. The chain couples TRBV27 to TRBJ1-6; TRBD1 aligns across 9 bases. The germline V gene has CDR1 MNHEY and CDR2 SMNVEV (reference sequence). The CDR3 length is 17 residues. The junction had 12 bases not matched to a gene; V was cut back by 10 bases and J by 2 bases.

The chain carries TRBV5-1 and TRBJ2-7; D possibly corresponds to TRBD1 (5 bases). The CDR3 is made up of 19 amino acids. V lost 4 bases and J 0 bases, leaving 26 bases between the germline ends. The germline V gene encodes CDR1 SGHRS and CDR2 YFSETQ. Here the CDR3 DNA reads TGCGCCAGCAGCCTGAAAAGTAAGTGGGGCGGAAGGACCTCCTACGAGCAGTACTTC. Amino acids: CASSLKSKWGGRTSYEQYF. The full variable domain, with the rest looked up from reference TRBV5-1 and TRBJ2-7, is KAGVTQTPRYLIKTRGQQVTLSCSPISGHRSVSWYQQTPGQGLQFLFEYFSETQRNKGNFPGRFSGRQFSNSRSEMNVSTLELGDSALYLCASSLKSKWGGRTSYEQYFGPGTRLTVT.

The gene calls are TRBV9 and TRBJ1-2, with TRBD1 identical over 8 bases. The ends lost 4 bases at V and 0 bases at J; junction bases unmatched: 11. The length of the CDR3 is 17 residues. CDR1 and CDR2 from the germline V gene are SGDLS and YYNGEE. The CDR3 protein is CASSSRTGSLANYGYTF. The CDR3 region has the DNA TGTGCCAGCAGCTCCAGGACAGGGTCCCTAGCTAACTATGGCTACACCTTC. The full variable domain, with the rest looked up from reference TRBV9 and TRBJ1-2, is DSGVTQTPKHLITATGQRVTLRCSPRSGDLSVYWYQQSLDQGLQFLIQYYNGEERAKGNILERFSAQQFPDLHSELNLSSLELGDSALYFCASSSRTGSLANYGYTFGSGTRLTVV.

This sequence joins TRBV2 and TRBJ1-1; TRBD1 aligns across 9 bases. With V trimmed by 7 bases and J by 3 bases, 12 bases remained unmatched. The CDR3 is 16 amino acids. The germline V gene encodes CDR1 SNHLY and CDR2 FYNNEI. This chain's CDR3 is CASKPPTRDRDTEAFF. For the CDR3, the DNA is TGTGCCAGCAAACCTCCCACCCGGGACAGGGACACTGAAGCTTTCTTT.

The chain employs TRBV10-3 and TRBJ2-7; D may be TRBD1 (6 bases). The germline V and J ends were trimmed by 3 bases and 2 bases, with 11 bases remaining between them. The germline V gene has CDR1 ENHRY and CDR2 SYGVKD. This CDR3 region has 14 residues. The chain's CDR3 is CAISEQGAPYEQYF. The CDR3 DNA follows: TGTGCCATCAGTGAACAGGGAGCGCCCTACGAGCAGTACTTC.

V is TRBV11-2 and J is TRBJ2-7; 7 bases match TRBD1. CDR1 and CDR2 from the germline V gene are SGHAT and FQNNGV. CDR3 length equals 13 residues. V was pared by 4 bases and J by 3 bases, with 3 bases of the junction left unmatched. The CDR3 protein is CASSSGQVYEQYF. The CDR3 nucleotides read TGTGCCAGCAGCTCTGGACAGGTCTACGAGCAGTACTTC.